Listed below are T cell receptor beta chains from one sample, sequenced in a study of shared clonotypes between healthy human individuals. Sequencing was performed with immunoSEQ multiplex PCR; in TCRdb, only in-frame clones are kept and a portion is missing. This table has roughly 410,000 clones, 96% appearing once. The sample consisted of memory CD8+ T cells sorted from blood. These receptors all stem from a man aged 25-45 years in good health. The CDR3 runs from the conserved cysteine through the conserved F or W. D genes are given only for firm matches. Size is omitted from some rows. Given values are once, few, many or a class for expanded clones.

j_gene,abundance,d_gene,v_gene,CDR3aa,CDR3nt
TRBJ1-2,NA,TRBD1,TRBV5-3,CARRPTGGWGQGEGANYGYTF,TGTGCCAGAAGGCCTACTGGTGGTTGGGGACAGGGAGAGGGAGCTAACTATGGCTACACCTTC
TRBJ2-3,NA,TRBD1,TRBV29-1,CSVVWTGKVADTQYF,TGCAGCGTTGTGTGGACAGGGAAGGTCGCAGATACGCAGTATTTT
TRBJ1-4,NA,TRBD1,TRBV10-3,CAISRGGGNEKLFF,TGTGCCATCTCACGAGGGGGCGGTAATGAAAAACTGTTTTTT
TRBJ2-7,NA,TRBD1,TRBV28,CASSLTADRGAYEQYF,TGTGCCAGCAGTTTAACCGCTGACAGGGGAGCCTACGAGCAGTACTTC
TRBJ1-2,NA,NA,TRBV2,CASSAGSYGYTF,TGTGCCAGCAGTGCTGGGAGCTATGGCTACACCTTC
TRBJ2-1,NA,TRBD2,TRBV5-1,CASSFMSRTSGRNEQFF,TGCGCCAGCAGCTTTATGAGTCGGACTAGCGGGAGGAATGAGCAGTTCTTC
TRBJ2-7,NA,TRBD2,TRBV2,CASSFGLAGYEQYF,TGTGCCAGCAGTTTCGGACTAGCGGGATACGAGCAGTACTTC
TRBJ2-5,NA,NA,TRBV5-1,CASCRDTGPQYF,TGCGCCAGCTGCCGGGACACTGGCCCCCAGTACTTC
TRBJ1-5,NA,TRBD1,TRBV2,CASSRDSNQPQHF,TGTGCCAGCAGTCGGGACAGTAATCAGCCCCAGCATTTT
TRBJ2-5,NA,NA,TRBV5-1,CASSLGGEETQYF,TGCGCCAGCAGCTTGGGGGGTGAGGAGACCCAGTACTTC
TRBJ2-7,once,TRBD1,TRBV2,CASSDPGQGRYEQYF,TGTGCCAGCAGTGACCCGGGACAGGGTCGATACGAGCAGTACTTC
TRBJ2-1,NA,TRBD2,TRBV4-2,CASSQGSSGRANNEQFF,TGTGCCAGCAGCCAGGGATCCAGCGGGAGGGCCAACAATGAGCAGTTCTTC
TRBJ2-2,NA,NA,TRBV11-2,CASSFVTGELFF,TGTGCCAGCAGCTTCGTCACCGGGGAGCTGTTTTTT
TRBJ2-4,NA,NA,TRBV4-1,CASSQGPAAKNIQYF,TGCGCCAGCAGCCAAGGTCCAGCGGCTAAAAACATTCAGTACTTC
TRBJ2-7,NA,TRBD2,TRBV6-5,CASSSSGNYEQYF,TGTGCCAGCAGTTCCAGCGGGAATTACGAGCAGTACTTC
TRBJ2-7,NA,NA,TRBV21-1,CAGTRTGYNAYEQYF,TGTGCCGGAACACGGACAGGATATAATGCCTACGAGCAGTACTTC
TRBJ2-5,NA,NA,TRBV7-7,CASSQSSGQETQYF,TGTGCTAGCAGTCAGTCGTCAGGCCAAGAGACCCAGTACTTC
TRBJ1-5,NA,NA,TRBV6-1,CASSELGTNQPQHF,TGTGCCAGCAGTGAGTTGGGGACCAATCAGCCCCAGCATTTT
TRBJ2-2,once,NA,TRBV5-4,CASSLAGELFF,TGTGCCAGCAGCTTGGCCGGGGAGCTGTTTTTT
TRBJ2-7,NA,TRBD1,TRBV7-9,CASSLGGTGSYEQYF,TGTGCCAGCAGCTTAGGGGGGACAGGCTCCTACGAGCAGTACTTC
TRBJ2-3,NA,NA,TRBV27,CASSLLRSTDTQYF,TGTGCCAGCAGTTTATTACGGAGCACAGATACGCAGTATTTT
TRBJ1-2,NA,NA,TRBV19,CASSINRDNNYGYTF,TGTGCCAGTAGTATAAACCGGGACAATAACTATGGCTACACCTTC
TRBJ1-2,few,NA,TRBV14,CASSKSRGNGYTF,TGTGCCAGCAGCAAATCCAGGGGTAATGGCTACACCTTC
TRBJ2-2,NA,TRBD1,TRBV10-3,CAISETGVTGELFF,TGTGCCATCAGTGAGACAGGGGTCACCGGGGAGCTGTTTTTT
TRBJ1-2,NA,TRBD1,TRBV6-6,CASSLGQGNYGYTF,TGTGCCAGCAGCCTGGGACAGGGGAACTATGGCTACACCTTC
TRBJ2-6,NA,TRBD1,TRBV5-1,CASSPSGGSGANVLTF,TGCGCCAGCAGCCCCTCAGGGGGCTCTGGGGCCAACGTCCTGACTTTC
TRBJ2-3,NA,TRBD2,TRBV29-1,CSGLAGSTDTQYF,TGCAGCGGACTAGCGGGAAGCACAGATACGCAGTATTTT
TRBJ2-7,NA,NA,TRBV29-1,CSIGPGTHEQYF,TGCAGCATTGGACCAGGGACCCACGAGCAGTACTTC
TRBJ1-5,NA,NA,TRBV5-1,CASSLEGTSNQPQHF,TGCGCCAGCAGCTTGGAAGGAACAAGCAATCAGCCCCAGCATTTT